The clone carrying this T cell receptor beta chain was recorded a few times. What it recognizes is unknown. A sample-barcoded 5' primer and a J-beta primer mix were used in a second PCR of about 7 to 12 cycles. The authors tagged each cDNA molecule using a template-switch adaptor with 12 random nucleotides. TCRdb processed the 5' RACE reads anew with MiXCR; each CDR3 protein has one entry. The repertoire holds under 2,000,000 distinct CDR3 sequences, with around 48% as singletons. The source of the sample is a study of blood T cells in healthy people across ages. Study-level results: Age showed a roughly linear inverse relationship with TCR beta diversity per million T cells. What prevented conclusive comparison of naive and antigen-experienced cells was that PBMCs were unsorted. Possibly, changes in expanded clonotypes were confounded because donor CMV status was unknown.

The sample consisted of blood. The clonotype was recovered from a middle-aged woman in good health.

The CDR3 region is CAIRRTSGGEETQYF. The CDR3 DNA follows: TGTGCCATCAGGCGGACTAGCGGGGGGGAAGAGACCCAGTACTTC. The chain joins TRBV10-3 to TRBJ2-5; 15 nucleotides match TRBD2. The CDR3 contains 15 residues. V lost 6 bases, J lost 3 bases, and 2 bases stayed unmatched. Germline lookup yields CDR1 ENHRY and CDR2 SYGVKD.